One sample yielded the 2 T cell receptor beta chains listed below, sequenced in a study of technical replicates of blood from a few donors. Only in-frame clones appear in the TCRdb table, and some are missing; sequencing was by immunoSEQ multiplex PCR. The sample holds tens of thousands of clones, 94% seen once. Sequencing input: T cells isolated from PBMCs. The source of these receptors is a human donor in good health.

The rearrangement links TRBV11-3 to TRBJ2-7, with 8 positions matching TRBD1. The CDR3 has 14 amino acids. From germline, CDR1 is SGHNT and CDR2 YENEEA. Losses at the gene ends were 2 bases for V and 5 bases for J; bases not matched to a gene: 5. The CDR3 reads CASSLRDRSHEQYF. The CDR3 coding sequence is TGTGCCAGCAGCTTACGGGACAGGTCTCACGAGCAGTACTTC.

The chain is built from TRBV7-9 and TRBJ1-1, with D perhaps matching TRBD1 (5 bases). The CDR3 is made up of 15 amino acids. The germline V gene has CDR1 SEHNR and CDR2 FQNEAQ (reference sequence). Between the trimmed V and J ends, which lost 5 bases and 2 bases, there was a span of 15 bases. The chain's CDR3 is CASSQRGGHNTEAFF. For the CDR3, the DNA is TGTGCCAGCAGCCAAAGGGGAGGACATAACACTGAAGCTTTCTTT.